The clone carrying this T cell receptor beta chain was picked up many times. The sample originates from a study of identical twins. Trimming at V came to 7 bases and at J to 0 bases, leaving 5 bases not matched to a gene. CDR3 size: 14 residues. MiXCR, applied by TCRdb to the 5' RACE reads, yields one record per CDR3 protein. In the table there are roughly 230,000 distinct CDR3 sequences, approximately 8.6% of which are singletons. These same records also appear under a second study, on yellow fever vaccine responses in identical twins.

The chain is built from TRBV12-3 or TRBV12-4 and TRBJ2-7, with 8 nucleotides matching TRBD1. Sequenced input: CD8+ T cells sorted from blood. This clonotype was sampled from a woman aged 18-30 years in good health. The CDR3 spells CASTGTGDSYEQYF. The CDR3 DNA sequence: TGTGCCAGCACCGGGACAGGTGACTCCTACGAGCAGTACTTC.